This entry is about one T cell receptor beta chain. The sample belongs to a study of graft-versus-host responses after intestinal transplantation. This CDR3 region has 15 residues. From germline, CDR1 is SEHNR and CDR2 FQNEAQ (reference sequence). The V and J ends lost 1 base and 5 bases respectively, with 12 bases between them. The data were produced by immunoSEQ multiplex PCR, yet TCRdb's version contains in-frame clones alone and is incomplete. This table has about 47,000 clones, around 93% appearing once. V and J are TRBV7-9 and TRBJ2-1, with D unresolved. The material was PBMCs, obtained 750 to 800 days after a first intestinal transplant, on the day of a second. The TCR originated in a human patient who received an intestinal transplant, so some T cells may come from the graft donor. CDR3 residues: CASSLGIGEDNEQFF. The CDR3 DNA follows: TGTGCCAGCAGCTTAGGAATCGGCGAAGACAATGAGCAGTTCTTC.